These 15 T cell receptor beta chains were all obtained from the same sample, sequenced in a study of CD8 T cells in ankylosing spondylitis. MiXCR was run by TCRdb on the 5' RACE reads, yielding one entry per CDR3 protein. The table shows about 110,000 distinct CDR3 sequences, with nearly 25% occurring only once. The specimen sequenced was synovial fluid, either unsorted or a sorted T cell fraction (not recorded which). Receptor source: a male donor with ankylosing spondylitis.

This clonotype occurred many times. This sequence joins TRBV27 and TRBJ2-1; the match to TRBD2 covers 8 bases. Trimming removed 8 bases from V and 2 bases from J; junction bases left unmatched: 5. CDR1 is MNHEY and CDR2 is SMNVEV in the germline V gene (reference sequence). The CDR3 length is 14 residues. In nucleotides, the CDR3 is TGTGCCAGCTATACGGGGGGGGCCTACAATGAGCAGTTCTTC. It encodes CASYTGGAYNEQFF.

This clonotype has ten or more counts. The chain uses TRBV29-1 and TRBJ2-5; D may be TRBD2 (5 bases). The CDR3 consists of 11 residues. V was clipped by 4 bases and J by 7 bases, with 10 bases between them. The germline CDR1 and CDR2 sequences are SQVTM and ANQGSEA. The CDR3 region is CSVAGWGTQYF. The CDR3 coding sequence is TGCAGCGTTGCGGGGTGGGGGACCCAGTACTTC.

This clonotype was recorded a few times. The gene calls are TRBV5-1 and TRBJ2-1; TRBD2 is a possible D gene (6 bases). The CDR3 is 15 residues long. The V gene lost 1 base and the J gene lost 4 bases, with 12 bases spanning the gap. CDR1 and CDR2 from the germline V gene are SGHRS and YFSETQ. CDR3 protein: CASSLSGLEYNEQFF. CDR3 DNA sequence: TGCGCCAGCAGCTTGAGCGGGCTAGAGTACAATGAGCAGTTCTTC.

The chain carries TRBV5-1 and TRBJ1-1; 9 nucleotides match TRBD1. The CDR3 has 15 amino acids. The germline V gene has CDR1 SGHRS and CDR2 YFSETQ. The J segment lost 7 bases and the V segment lost 1 base, leaving 8 bases of the junction unmatched. As DNA, the CDR3 is TGCGCCAGCAGCTTGCCTACAGGGGGCGGTGATGAAGCTTTCTTT. Translating it yields CASSLPTGGGDEAFF.

This rearrangement joins TRBV20-1 to TRBJ1-2, with D tentatively TRBD1 (6 bases). V was clipped by 6 bases and J by 0 bases, with 14 bases between them. Germline-derived CDR1 and CDR2 are DFQATT and SNEGSKA (reference sequence). CDR3 size: 14 residues. This chain's CDR3 is CSARAGDTNYGYTF. The CDR3 DNA follows: TGCAGTGCGAGGGCCGGGGACACTAACTATGGCTACACCTTC.

This clonotype appeared many times. V usage is TRBV4-2 and J usage is TRBJ2-3; 10 bases map to TRBD2. V gave up 1 base and J gave up 3 bases; unmatched junction bases: 7. Germline values: CDR1 LGHNA, CDR2 YNFKEQ. The CDR3 is 17 amino acids. The CDR3 spells CASSQGRTSGTTDTQYF. CDR3 nucleotide sequence: TGTGCCAGCAGCCAAGGGCGGACTAGCGGTACGACAGATACGCAGTATTTT.

The rearrangement uses TRBV5-1 and TRBJ2-1; D not certain. CDR1 and CDR2 (germline): SGHRS, YFSETQ. The germline V and J ends were trimmed by 4 bases and 2 bases, with 16 bases remaining between them. CDR3 length: 16 residues. CDR3 loop: CASSPTDTNPYNEQFF. CDR3 sequence (DNA): TGCGCCAGCAGCCCGACCGACACGAACCCCTACAATGAGCAGTTCTTC.

This chain connects TRBV24-1 to TRBJ2-1, with TRBD1 as a possible D gene (5 bases). Germline assignment: CDR1 KGHDR and CDR2 SFDVKD. There are 15 residues in the CDR3. V lost 5 bases, J lost 8 bases, and 18 bases lay in between. CDR3 in DNA: TGTGCCACCAGTGCCATCAGGGCCGACTCGGATGAGCAGTTCTTC. Its translation is CATSAIRADSDEQFF.

A few counts support this clonotype. The chain carries TRBV4-1 and TRBJ2-4; TRBD1 matches at 8 bases. This CDR3 contains 19 residues. The trim removed 4 bases at V and 3 bases at J, leaving 17 bases unmatched. Germline V gene data show CDR1 as MGHRA and CDR2 as YSYEKL. This chain's CDR3 is CASSPGPFVRGLGKNIQYF. In nucleotides, the CDR3 is TGCGCCAGCAGCCCTGGGCCGTTTGTCAGGGGGCTGGGCAAAAACATTCAGTACTTC.

The chain combines TRBV7-2 with TRBJ2-3; D is ambiguous. Germline V lookup: CDR1 SGHTA, CDR2 FQGNSA. V shed 5 bases and J shed 0 bases, with 9 bases lying between them. The CDR3 extends over 14 amino acids. CDR3 nucleotide sequence: TGTGCCAGCAGCCGATACGGGAGCACAGATACGCAGTATTTT. Protein product: CASSRYGSTDTQYF.

V usage is TRBV4-1 and J usage is TRBJ1-3; TRBD1 matches at 9 bases. There are 15 residues in the CDR3. In germline, CDR1 is MGHRA, CDR2 YSYEKL. J was trimmed by 4 bases and V by 3 bases; bases with no gene match: 4. CDR3 nucleotides: TGCGCCAGCAGCCAGGGGACAGGGCTCGGAAACACCATATATTTT. It codes for CASSQGTGLGNTIYF.

This chain joins TRBV3-1 and TRBJ2-3, with unresolved D. The CDR3 sequence is 14 residues long. Per germline, CDR1 LGHDT and CDR2 YNNKEL (reference sequence). Trimming took off 0 bases at V and 7 bases at J, with 11 bases between the two ends. This chain's CDR3 is CASSQDLAEYTQYF. In DNA, the CDR3 is TGTGCCAGCAGCCAAGACTTGGCGGAGTATACGCAGTATTTT.

This clonotype was detected ten times or more. The rearrangement joins TRBV2 to TRBJ2-2, with D possibly TRBD2 on 6 matching bases. The CDR3 consists of 15 residues. Germline values: CDR1 SNHLY, CDR2 FYNNEI. The ends were cut back, 4 bases at V and 3 bases at J, with 12 bases in the middle. The CDR3 bases are TGTGCCAGCAGTGCCTGGAGGGGCGACACCGGGGAGCTGTTTTTT. The encoded protein is CASSAWRGDTGELFF. Full variable domain (missing parts from reference TRBV2 and TRBJ2-2): EPEVTQTPSHQVTQMGQEVILRCVPISNHLYFYWYRQILGQKVEFLVSFYNNEISEKSEIFDDQFSVERPDGSNFTLKIRSTKLEDSAMYFCASSAWRGDTGELFFGEGSRLTVL.

The chain's CDR3 is CASIQGTENGPQHF. Written as DNA, the CDR3 is TGTGCCAGCATCCAGGGGACAGAGAATGGGCCCCAGCATTTT. J is TRBJ1-5 and V is TRBV12-3 or TRBV12-4; TRBD1 matches at 7 bases. CDR3 length: 14 amino acids. V gave up 7 bases and J gave up 9 bases; unmatched junction bases: 12.

The chain employs TRBV28 and TRBJ2-6; a possible D gene is TRBD2 (5 bases). The V gene's germline CDR1 is MDHEN and CDR2 SYDVKM. Trimming cost V 4 bases and J 2 bases, with 9 bases left between them. The CDR3 covers 15 residues. The CDR3 DNA sequence: TGTGCCAGCAGTTCGCCCGGGACTGGGGCCAACGTCCTGACTTTC. This gives the protein CASSSPGTGANVLTF.